These 21 T cell receptor beta chains originate from one sample sequenced in a study of Ad26.COV2.S vaccination and SARS-CoV-2 variants. This table comes from immunoSEQ multiplex PCR, and its TCRdb copy is limited to in-frame clones, with some not included. The table lists 150,000 to 200,000 clones, around 85% of them singletons. The sequencing used peripheral blood, collected after recovery from COVID-19. The source of these receptors is a human donor who had recovered from COVID-19.

V is TRBV11-1 and J is TRBJ2-3; no definite D call. Germline V gene sequence: CDR1 SGHAT, CDR2 FQDESV (reference sequence). CDR3 length: 11 amino acids. V was shortened by 10 bases and J by 7 bases, with 12 bases between the two germline ends. In DNA form, the CDR3 reads TGTGCCACCCGTGGAGCGAATACGCAGTATTTT. Translation gives CATRGANTQYF. The whole variable domain, filled in from reference TRBV11-1 and TRBJ2-3, reads EAEVAQSPRYKITEKSQAVAFWCDPISGHATLYWYRQILGQGPELLVQFQDESVVDDSQLPKDRFSAERLKGVDSTLKIQPAELGDSAMYLCATRGANTQYFGPGTRLTVL.

The rearrangement joins TRBV7-3 to TRBJ2-1; 10 bases agree with TRBD2. Germline CDR1 and CDR2: SGHTA and FQGTGA. The CDR3 has 18 residues. With V trimmed by 5 bases and J by 5 bases, 15 bases remained unmatched. In DNA, the CDR3 is TGTGCCAGCAGCCCCCGAGCGGGGGGGCCGGTCGCCGACAATGAGCAGTTCTTC. It specifies CASSPRAGGPVADNEQFF.

Points on this clone: A junction end diverges from the germline sequence, so it may reflect a read error. V gene TRBV12-5 combines with J gene TRBJ1-5; 7 nucleotides align to TRBD1. The CDR3 covers 18 residues. Germline CDR1 is LGHNT and CDR2 is FRNRAP. CDR3 coding DNA: TGTGCTAGTGGTTCTCACAGGGGCGCGAAGGGTAGCTATCAGCCCCAGCATTTT. Translation: CASGSHRGAKGSYQPQHF.

The chain uses TRBV18 and TRBJ1-2; D remains ambiguous. This CDR3 has 17 residues. Between the trimmed V and J ends, which lost 3 bases and 7 bases, there was a span of 24 bases. Germline loops: CDR1 KGHSH, CDR2 LQKENI. CDR3: CASSPSEIISHPSGYTF. CDR3 bases: TGTGCCAGCTCACCTTCTGAAATTATTAGTCACCCTAGTGGCTACACCTTC. Filled out from reference TRBV18 and TRBJ1-2, the complete variable domain reads NAGVMQNPRHLVRRRGQEARLRCSPMKGHSHVYWYRQLPEEGLKFMVYLQKENIIDESGMPKERFSAEFPKEGPSILRIQQVVRGDSAAYFCASSPSEIISHPSGYTFGSGTRLTVV.

The chain joins TRBV25-1 to TRBJ2-1; D perhaps matches TRBD1 (6 bases). The CDR3 totals 14 residues. Germline assignment: CDR1 MGHDK and CDR2 SYGVNS. The V and J ends lost 6 bases and 4 bases respectively, with 13 bases between them. The CDR3 DNA reads as TGTGCCAGCAGCGGACAGAGATTTTACAATGAGCAGTTCTTC. It codes for CASSGQRFYNEQFF.

The rearrangement uses TRBV7-9 and TRBJ1-1; TRBD1 is a possible D gene (5 bases). V was trimmed by 1 base and J by 4 bases, leaving 16 bases between them. The germline gives CDR1 SEHNR, CDR2 FQNEAQ (reference sequence). The CDR3 is made up of 16 amino acids. The chain's CDR3 is CASSLGQVGVPTEAFF. In DNA form, the CDR3 reads TGTGCCAGCAGCTTAGGACAAGTAGGGGTACCCACTGAAGCTTTCTTT.

This chain links TRBV3-1 (or the pseudogene TRBV3-2) with TRBJ2-3, with D perhaps TRBD1 or TRBD2 (5 bases each). Germline V gene data show CDR1 as LGHDT and CDR2 as YNNKEL (reference sequence). CDR3 size: 18 residues. V gave up 4 bases and J gave up 5 bases, with 25 bases separating them. The CDR3 DNA reads TGTGCCAGCAGCCCTTATCGGCGGACGTATACTAGGGGAGATACGCAGTATTTT. It yields the protein CASSPYRRTYTRGDTQYF.

V gene TRBV9 combines with J gene TRBJ2-5, with D possibly matching TRBD2 (6 bases). Trimming took off 6 bases at V and 5 bases at J, with 20 bases between the two ends. This CDR3 contains 15 residues. Germline CDR1 reads SGDLS; CDR2 reads YYNGEE. CDR3 in DNA: TGTGCCAGCAACGGAGGGGCCCGACGGGGTGAGACCCAGTACTTC. Its translation: CASNGGARRGETQYF.

The chain carries TRBV12-3 or TRBV12-4 and TRBJ2-5; D is ambiguous. CDR3 size: 12 residues. The germline V and J ends were trimmed by 3 bases and 5 bases, with 7 bases remaining between them. CDR3 amino acids: CASSFTLETQYF. For the CDR3, the DNA is TGTGCCAGCAGTTTTACCCTGGAGACCCAGTACTTC.

The rearrangement links TRBV11-3 to TRBJ2-7; TRBD2 matches 7 bases. The germline gives CDR1 SGHNT, CDR2 YENEEA. V shed 1 base and J 6 bases; nucleotides not matched to a gene: 3. This CDR3 comprises 13 residues. DNA for the CDR3: TGTGCCAGCAGCTTAGTGGCGGGAGTCGAGCAGTACTTC. Protein sequence: CASSLVAGVEQYF.

The chain uses TRBV5-1 and TRBJ2-1; 7 bases match TRBD1. The germline V gene has CDR1 SGHRS and CDR2 YFSETQ. The CDR3 has 15 amino acids. V lost 1 base and J lost 7; bases outside the gene matches: 8. The CDR3 sequence: CASSLRSQGVNEQFF. CDR3 nucleotide sequence: TGCGCCAGCAGCTTGCGCTCGCAGGGGGTAAATGAGCAGTTCTTC.

The CDR3 loop reads CASSVQGEGEQYF. CDR3 in DNA: TGTGCCAGCAGCGTGCAGGGGGAGGGCGAGCAGTACTTC. The rearrangement uses TRBV9 and TRBJ2-7; the D call may be TRBD1 or TRBD2 (7 bases each). Germline lookup yields CDR1 SGDLS and CDR2 YYNGEE. There are 13 residues in the CDR3. V was cut by 2 bases and J by 6 bases, with 12 bases left in between.

This clone was counted only a few times. The chain has TRBV7-3 and TRBJ2-5; either TRBD1 or TRBD2 may supply D (6 bases each). V lost 5 bases and J 4 bases, leaving 17 bases between the germline ends. This CDR3 contains 15 residues. Germline V lookup: CDR1 SGHTA, CDR2 FQGTGA. CDR3 residues: CASSTMKGGGETQYF. The CDR3, as DNA: TGTGCCAGCAGCACAATGAAGGGGGGAGGAGAGACCCAGTACTTC.

The V gene is TRBV3-1 (or the pseudogene TRBV3-2), the J gene TRBJ1-3; tentatively, D is TRBD1 (5 bases). CDR3 length: 14 residues. V lost 3 bases and J lost 2, with 8 bases in between. The germline V gene encodes CDR1 LGHDT and CDR2 YNNKEL (reference sequence). The CDR3 DNA follows: TGTGCCAGCAGCCAGCAGGGTACTGGAAACACCATATATTTT. Translated, it gives CASSQQGTGNTIYF.

The V call is TRBV10-3, the J call TRBJ1-5; D uncertain. V lost 2 bases, J lost 0 bases, and 2 bases lay in between. The CDR3 length is 13 residues. Per germline, CDR1 ENHRY and CDR2 SYGVKD. CDR3 in DNA: TGTGCCATCAGTGAGAATAGCAATCAGCCCCAGCATTTT. Translating it yields CAISENSNQPQHF.

This clone was picked up one time. The chain is built from TRBV19 and TRBJ2-6; D is ambiguous. The V gene's germline CDR1 is LNHDA and CDR2 SQIVND (reference sequence). The germline V and J ends were trimmed by 5 bases and 3 bases, with 8 bases remaining between them. The CDR3 has 14 residues. CDR3 in DNA: TGTGCCAGTAGTTCGTATGGTGGGGCCAACGTCCTGACTTTC. Translating it yields CASSSYGGANVLTF.

The chain couples TRBV5-4 to TRBJ2-3; 8 bases are shared with TRBD1. In germline, CDR1 is SGHNT, CDR2 YYREEE (reference sequence). This CDR3 contains 13 residues. V trimming: 4 bases; J trimming: 9 bases; junction bases outside the gene matches: 7. CDR3 amino acids: CASSPVRDRTQYF. The DNA for the CDR3 is TGTGCCAGCAGCCCCGTTAGGGACAGGACGCAGTATTTT.

The genes are TRBV4-2 and TRBJ2-3, with 9 bases aligning to TRBD2. The V and J ends lost 1 base and 2 bases, in that order; junction bases with no gene match: 4. This CDR3 has 16 amino acids. Germline CDR1 is LGHNA and CDR2 is YNFKEQ. CDR3 DNA sequence: TGTGCCAGCAGCCAAGGGGTAGCGGGAGTCACAGATACGCAGTATTTT. This gives the protein CASSQGVAGVTDTQYF.

V usage is TRBV27 and J usage is TRBJ2-3; 7 nucleotides align to TRBD1. The V segment lost 5 bases and the J segment 2 bases; nucleotides outside the gene matches: 13. Germline CDR1 MNHEY, CDR2 SMNVEV (reference sequence). The CDR3 sequence is 17 residues long. The CDR3 nucleotides read TGTGCCAGCAGTAGAAACAGGGGCTCCCCTTACACAGATACGCAGTATTTT. Its translation: CASSRNRGSPYTDTQYF.

V gene TRBV5-1 combines with J gene TRBJ2-3; weak D call: TRBD2 (7 bases). Trimming shortened V by 2 bases and J by 4 bases, and 8 bases separated the two germline ends. Germline values: CDR1 SGHRS, CDR2 YFSETQ. CDR3 size: 13 residues. For the CDR3, the DNA is TGCGCCAGCAGCTTCGGGGGGCCAGATACGCAGTATTTT. Protein: CASSFGGPDTQYF.

This chain connects TRBV25-1 to TRBJ1-3; 7 bases fit TRBD1. The V gene end was trimmed by 6 bases and the J gene end by 1 base; junction bases not matched to a gene: 6. CDR1 is MGHDK, CDR2 SYGVNS, per germline. The CDR3 loop spans 15 amino acids. DNA of the CDR3: TGTGCCAGCAGCTCGACAGGGAAATCTGGAAACACCATATATTTT. Protein sequence: CASSSTGKSGNTIYF.